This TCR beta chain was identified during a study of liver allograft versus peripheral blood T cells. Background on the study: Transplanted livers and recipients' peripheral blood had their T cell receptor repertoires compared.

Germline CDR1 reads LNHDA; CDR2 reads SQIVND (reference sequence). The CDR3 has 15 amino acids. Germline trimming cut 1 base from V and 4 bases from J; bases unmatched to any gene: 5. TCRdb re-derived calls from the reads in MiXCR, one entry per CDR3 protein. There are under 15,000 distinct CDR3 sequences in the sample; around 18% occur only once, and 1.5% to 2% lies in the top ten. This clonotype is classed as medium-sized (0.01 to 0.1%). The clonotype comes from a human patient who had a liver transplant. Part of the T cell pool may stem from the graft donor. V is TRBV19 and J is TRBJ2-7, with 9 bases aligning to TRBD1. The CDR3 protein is CASSIVDRGRYEQYF. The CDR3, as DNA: TGTGCCAGTAGTATAGTGGACAGGGGAAGGTACGAGCAGTACTTC. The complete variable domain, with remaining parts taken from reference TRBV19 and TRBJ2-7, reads DGGITQSPKYLFRKEGQNVTLSCEQNLNHDAMYWYRQDPGQGLRLIYYSQIVNDFQKGDIAEGYSVSREKKESFPLTVTSAQKNPTAFYLCASSIVDRGRYEQYFGPGTRLTVT.